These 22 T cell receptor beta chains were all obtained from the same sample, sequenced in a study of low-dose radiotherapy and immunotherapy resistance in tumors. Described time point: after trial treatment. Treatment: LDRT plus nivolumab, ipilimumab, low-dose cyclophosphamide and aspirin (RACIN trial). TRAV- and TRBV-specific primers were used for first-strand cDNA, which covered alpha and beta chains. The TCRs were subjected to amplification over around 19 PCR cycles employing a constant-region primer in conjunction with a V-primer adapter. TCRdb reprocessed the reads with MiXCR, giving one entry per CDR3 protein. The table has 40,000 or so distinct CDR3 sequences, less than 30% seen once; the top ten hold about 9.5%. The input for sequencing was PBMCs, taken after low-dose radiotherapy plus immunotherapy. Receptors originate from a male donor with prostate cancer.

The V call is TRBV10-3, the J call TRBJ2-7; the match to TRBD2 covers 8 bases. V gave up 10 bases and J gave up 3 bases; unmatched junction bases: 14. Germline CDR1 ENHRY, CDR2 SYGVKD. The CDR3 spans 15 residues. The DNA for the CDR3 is TGTGCCACCGCCCCAACTAGCGGCGCTTACTACGAGCAGTACTTC. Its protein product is CATAPTSGAYYEQYF.

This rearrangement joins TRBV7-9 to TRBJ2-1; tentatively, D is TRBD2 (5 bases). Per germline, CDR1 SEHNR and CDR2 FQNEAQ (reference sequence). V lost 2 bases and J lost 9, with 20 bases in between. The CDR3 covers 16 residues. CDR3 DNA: TGTGCCAGCAGCTTAAGCTCGCGGGCGGGTGCGGGTGAGCAGTTCTTC. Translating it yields CASSLSSRAGAGEQFF. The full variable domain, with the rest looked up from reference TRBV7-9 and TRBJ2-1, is DTGVSQNPRHKITKRGQNVTFRCDPISEHNRLYWYRQTLGQGPEFLTYFQNEAQLEKSRLLSDRFSAERPKGSFSTLEIQRTEQGDSAMYLCASSLSSRAGAGEQFFGPGTRLTVL.

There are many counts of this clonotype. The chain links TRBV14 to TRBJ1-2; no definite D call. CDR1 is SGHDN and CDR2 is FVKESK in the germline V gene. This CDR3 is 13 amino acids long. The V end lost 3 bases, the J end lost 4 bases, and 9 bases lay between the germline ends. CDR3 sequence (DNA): TGTGCCAGCAGCCACGACGGCAGCTATGGCTACACCTTC. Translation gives CASSHDGSYGYTF.

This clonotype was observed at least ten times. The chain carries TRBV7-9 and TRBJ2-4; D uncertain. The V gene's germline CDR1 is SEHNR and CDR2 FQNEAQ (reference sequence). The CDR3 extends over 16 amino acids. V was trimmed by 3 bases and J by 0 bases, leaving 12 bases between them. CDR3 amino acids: CASSFPGLLAKNIQYF. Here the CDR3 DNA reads TGTGCCAGCAGCTTCCCTGGGCTACTAGCCAAAAACATTCAGTACTTC.

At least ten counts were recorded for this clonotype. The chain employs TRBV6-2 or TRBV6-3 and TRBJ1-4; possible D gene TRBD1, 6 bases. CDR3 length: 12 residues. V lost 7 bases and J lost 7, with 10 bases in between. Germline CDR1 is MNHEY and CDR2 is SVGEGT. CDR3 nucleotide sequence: TGTGCCAGCAAACAGGGCAGTGAAAAACTGTTTTTT. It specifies CASKQGSEKLFF.

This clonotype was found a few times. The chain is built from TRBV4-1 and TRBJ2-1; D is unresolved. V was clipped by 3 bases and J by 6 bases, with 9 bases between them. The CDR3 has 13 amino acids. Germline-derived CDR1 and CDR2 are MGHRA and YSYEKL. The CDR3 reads CASSQRYRNEQFF. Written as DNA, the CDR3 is TGCGCCAGCAGCCAGCGGTATCGCAATGAGCAGTTCTTC.

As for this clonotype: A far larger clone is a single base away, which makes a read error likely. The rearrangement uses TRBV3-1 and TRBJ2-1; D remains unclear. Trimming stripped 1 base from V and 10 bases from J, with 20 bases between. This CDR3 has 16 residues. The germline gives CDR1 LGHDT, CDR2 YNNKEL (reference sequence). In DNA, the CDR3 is TGTGCCAGCAGCCAAGGTTTTGACCTCGGTCGTAGCGAGCAGTTCTTC. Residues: CASSQGFDLGRSEQFF.

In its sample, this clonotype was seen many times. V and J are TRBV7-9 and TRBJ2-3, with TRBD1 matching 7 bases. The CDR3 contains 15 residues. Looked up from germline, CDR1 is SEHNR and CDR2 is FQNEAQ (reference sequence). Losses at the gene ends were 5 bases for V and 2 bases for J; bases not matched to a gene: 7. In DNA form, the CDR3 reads TGTGCCAGCAGCGCCACCGGGACAGACACAGATACGCAGTATTTT. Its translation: CASSATGTDTDTQYF.

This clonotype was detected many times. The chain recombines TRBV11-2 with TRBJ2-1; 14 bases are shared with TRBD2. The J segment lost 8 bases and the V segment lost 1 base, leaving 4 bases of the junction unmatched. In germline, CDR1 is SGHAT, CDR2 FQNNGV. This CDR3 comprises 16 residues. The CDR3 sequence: CASSLGGLAGVYEQFF. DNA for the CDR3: TGTGCCAGCAGCTTAGGGGGACTAGCGGGAGTATATGAGCAGTTCTTC.

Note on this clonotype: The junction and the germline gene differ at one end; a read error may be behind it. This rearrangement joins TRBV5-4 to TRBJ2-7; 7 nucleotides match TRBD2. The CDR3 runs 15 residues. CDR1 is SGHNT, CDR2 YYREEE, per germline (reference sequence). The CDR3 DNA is TGTGCCAGCACCTTGGGAGGGAGAGGGGCGGGCGAGCAGTACTTC. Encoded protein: CASTLGGRGAGEQYF.

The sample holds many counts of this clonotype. The CDR3 protein is CSARGTGVSTDTQYF. DNA for the CDR3: TGCAGTGCTAGAGGAACCGGAGTTAGCACAGATACGCAGTATTTT. This chain joins TRBV20-1 and TRBJ2-3; D unclear. This CDR3 is built from 15 residues. The germline V gene has CDR1 DFQATT and CDR2 SNEGSKA (reference sequence). Trimming shortened V by 1 base and J by 0 bases, and 11 bases separated the two germline ends.

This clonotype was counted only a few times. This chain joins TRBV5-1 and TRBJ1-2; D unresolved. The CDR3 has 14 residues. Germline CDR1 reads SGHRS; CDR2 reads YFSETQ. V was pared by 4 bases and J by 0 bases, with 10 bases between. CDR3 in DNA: TGCGCCAGCAGCCCGCAGAATGCTAACTATGGCTACACCTTC. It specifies CASSPQNANYGYTF.

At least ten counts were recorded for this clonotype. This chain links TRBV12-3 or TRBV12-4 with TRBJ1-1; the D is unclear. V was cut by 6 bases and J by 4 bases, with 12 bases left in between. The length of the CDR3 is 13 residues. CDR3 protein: CASSSWEGTEAFF. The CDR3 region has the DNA TGTGCCAGCAGCTCCTGGGAGGGCACTGAAGCTTTCTTT.

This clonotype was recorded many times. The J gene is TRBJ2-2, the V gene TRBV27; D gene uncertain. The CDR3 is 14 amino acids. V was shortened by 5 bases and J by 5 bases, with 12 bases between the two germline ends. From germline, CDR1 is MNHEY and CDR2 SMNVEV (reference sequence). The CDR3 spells CASSPGRWTGELFF. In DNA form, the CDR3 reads TGTGCCAGCAGTCCCGGACGATGGACCGGGGAGCTGTTTTTT.

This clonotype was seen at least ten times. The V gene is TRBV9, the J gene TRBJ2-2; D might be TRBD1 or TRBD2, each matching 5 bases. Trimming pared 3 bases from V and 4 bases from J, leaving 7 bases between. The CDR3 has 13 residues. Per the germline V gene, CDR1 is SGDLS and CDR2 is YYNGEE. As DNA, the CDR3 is TGTGCCAGCAGCGGAGGGGTCACCGGGGAGCTGTTTTTT. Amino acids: CASSGGVTGELFF. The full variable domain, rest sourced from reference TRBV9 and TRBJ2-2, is DSGVTQTPKHLITATGQRVTLRCSPRSGDLSVYWYQQSLDQGLQFLIQYYNGEERAKGNILERFSAQQFPDLHSELNLSSLELGDSALYFCASSGGVTGELFFGEGSRLTVL.

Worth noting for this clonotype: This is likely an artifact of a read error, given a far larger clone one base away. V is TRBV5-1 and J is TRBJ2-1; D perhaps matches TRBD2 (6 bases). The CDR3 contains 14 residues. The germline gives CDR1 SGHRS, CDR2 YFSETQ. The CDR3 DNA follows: TGCGCCAGCAGTTTGGCGGGGTCAAACTACGAGCAGTTCTTC. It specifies CASSLAGSNYEQFF.

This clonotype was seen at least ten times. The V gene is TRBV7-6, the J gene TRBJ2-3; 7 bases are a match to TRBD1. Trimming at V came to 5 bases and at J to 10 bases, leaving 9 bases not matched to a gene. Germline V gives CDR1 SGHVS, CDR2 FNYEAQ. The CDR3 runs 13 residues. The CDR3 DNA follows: TGTGCCAGCAGCAGGGGGCAGCCCGGGTCGCAGTATTTT. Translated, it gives CASSRGQPGSQYF.

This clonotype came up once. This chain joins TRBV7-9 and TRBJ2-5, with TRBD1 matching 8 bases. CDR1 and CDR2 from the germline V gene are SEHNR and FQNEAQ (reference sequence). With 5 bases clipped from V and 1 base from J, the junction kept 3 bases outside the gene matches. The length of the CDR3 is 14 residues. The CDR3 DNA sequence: TGTGCCAGCAGCCGACAGGGGCCCCAAGAGACCCAGTACTTC. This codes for CASSRQGPQETQYF.

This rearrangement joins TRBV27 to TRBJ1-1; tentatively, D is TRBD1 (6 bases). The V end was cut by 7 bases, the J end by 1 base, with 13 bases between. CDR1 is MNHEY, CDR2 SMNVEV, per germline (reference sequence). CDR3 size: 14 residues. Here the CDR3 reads CASKGGRGNTEAFF. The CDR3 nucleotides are TGTGCCAGCAAGGGGGGGCGTGGGAACACTGAAGCTTTCTTT.

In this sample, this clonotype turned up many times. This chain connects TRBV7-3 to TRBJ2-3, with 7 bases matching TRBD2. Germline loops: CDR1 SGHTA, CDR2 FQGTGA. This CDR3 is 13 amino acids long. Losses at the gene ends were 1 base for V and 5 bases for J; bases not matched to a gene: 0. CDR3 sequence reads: CASSLREGDTQYF. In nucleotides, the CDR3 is TGTGCCAGCAGCTTAAGGGAGGGAGATACGCAGTATTTT.

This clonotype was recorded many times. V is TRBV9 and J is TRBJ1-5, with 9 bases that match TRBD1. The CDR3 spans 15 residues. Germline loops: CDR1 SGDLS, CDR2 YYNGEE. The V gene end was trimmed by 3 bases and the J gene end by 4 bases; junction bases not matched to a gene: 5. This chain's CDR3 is CASSAGTGRNQPQHF. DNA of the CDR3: TGTGCCAGCAGCGCCGGGACAGGGAGGAATCAGCCCCAGCATTTT.

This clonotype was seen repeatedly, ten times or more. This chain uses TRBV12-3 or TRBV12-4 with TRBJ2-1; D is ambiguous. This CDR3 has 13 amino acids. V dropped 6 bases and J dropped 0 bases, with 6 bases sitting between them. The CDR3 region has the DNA TGTGCCAGCAGCCCCTCCTCCTACAATGAGCAGTTCTTC. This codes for CASSPSSYNEQFF.